This T cell receptor (beta chain) was found in a study of T cell responses to AZD1222 COVID-19 vaccine. General study points: Only 5 or 6 people who got AZD1222 tested seropositive at baseline.

This table comes from immunoSEQ multiplex PCR, and its TCRdb copy is limited to in-frame clones, with some not included. The profile shows about 140,000 clones, roughly nine tenths of them singletons. Details on this clone: The antigen remains undetermined.

The CDR3 extends over 20 amino acids. V was trimmed by 5 bases and J by 1 base, leaving 28 bases between them. The germline V gene has CDR1 SGHNT and CDR2 YENEEA. This chain joins TRBV11-3 and TRBJ2-3, with TRBD2 as a possible D gene (6 bases). The specimen comprised peripheral blood, sampled on day 0 of AZD1222 vaccination. This TCR derives from an adult in good health. In DNA, the CDR3 is TGTGCCAGCAGCCCCTACTACCCCCGGGACTCTCTGGTGGGCACAGATACGCAGTATTTT. Residues: CASSPYYPRDSLVGTDTQYF.